Here is one TCR beta chain with its context. Germline CDR1 reads DFQATT; CDR2 reads SNEGSKA (reference sequence). With 7 bases removed from V and 7 bases from J, the gap between germline ends came to 13 bases. The CDR3 is 11 amino acids. This sample is drawn from a study of blood T cell repertoires in COVID-19. This table comes from immunoSEQ multiplex PCR, and its TCRdb copy is limited to in-frame clones, with some not included. The sample gives tens of thousands of clones, roughly 90% of which show up once; more than 13% is in the top ten. This sequence was found in a human donor in a cohort sampled during active COVID-19. J is TRBJ1-1 and V is TRBV20-1; maybe TRBD1 (5 bases). The specimen sequenced was peripheral blood. The chain's CDR3 is CSVSSGHEAFF. The CDR3 DNA reads as TGCAGTGTCAGCTCCGGACATGAAGCTTTCTTT.